This T cell receptor (beta chain) emerged from a study of cytomegalovirus exposure and HLA in healthy donors. General study findings and limits: Donor immune exposure was known only as CMV serostatus.

It was with 60 Vbeta and 13 Jbeta primers that the PCR ran. Using immunoSEQ multiplex PCR, the repertoire was profiled, and TCRdb retains in-frame clones only, with some absent. The sample lists over 150,000 clones, about 69% occurring once. As regards this clone: As yet, its antigen is unknown. This same CDR3 is encoded by further DNA sequences in the sample.

The source of this sequence is a man aged 25 to 45 in good health and CMV-seropositive. The sample consisted of PBMCs.

The CDR3 spells CASSPLTENEKLFF. Here the CDR3 DNA reads TGTGCCAGCTCACCCCTGACAGAAAATGAAAAACTGTTTTTT. The J gene is TRBJ1-4, the V gene TRBV18; a possible D gene is TRBD1 (5 bases). CDR1 is KGHSH, CDR2 LQKENI, per germline. The CDR3 spans 14 residues. V shed 3 bases and J shed 5 bases, with 10 bases lying between them.